Below, one TCR beta chain is given with its context. The antigen remains undetermined. The sample is drawn from a study of beta chain features in type 1 diabetes. Study-wide findings and caveats: For patients, the naive, central memory and Treg TCRB repertoires appeared more alike than for healthy donors. Type 1 diabetes patients showed a moderate but significant shortening of TCRB CDR3s in all four CD4+ subsets.

CDR3 length: 16 amino acids. J was trimmed by 0 bases and V by 9 bases; bases with no gene match: 10. Germline loops: CDR1 LGHNA, CDR2 YSLEER. Every isolated RNA sample was fully reverse transcribed, so sequencing captured expressed TCRB transcripts. Each sample of naive, central memory or regulatory T cells had, on average, roughly 3.6 million reads. Clones were sequenced by immunoSEQ multiplex PCR, and TCRdb holds only the in-frame ones, with some missing. The data show about 360,000 clones, 10% to 15% seen once. The sample consisted of naive CD4+ T cells from blood. This receptor was taken from a man between 18 and 35 years old in good health. V usage is TRBV4-3 and J usage is TRBJ2-2; 7 bases line up with TRBD2. The DNA for the CDR3 is TGCGCCAGGGGGAGGGGACCCCAAACGAACACCGGGGAGCTGTTTTTT. It yields the protein CARGRGPQTNTGELFF.